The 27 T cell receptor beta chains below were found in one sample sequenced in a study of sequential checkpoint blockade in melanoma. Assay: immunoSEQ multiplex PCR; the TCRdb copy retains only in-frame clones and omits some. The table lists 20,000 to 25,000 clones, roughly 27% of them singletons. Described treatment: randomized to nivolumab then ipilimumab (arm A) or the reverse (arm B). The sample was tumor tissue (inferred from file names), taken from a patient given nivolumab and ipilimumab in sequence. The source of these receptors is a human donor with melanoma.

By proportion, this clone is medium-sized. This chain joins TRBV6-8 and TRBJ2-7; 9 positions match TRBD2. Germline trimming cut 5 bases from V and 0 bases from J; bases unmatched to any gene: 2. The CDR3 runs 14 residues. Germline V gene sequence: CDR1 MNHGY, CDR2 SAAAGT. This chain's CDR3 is CASSTAGGSYEQYF. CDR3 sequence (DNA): TGTGCCAGCAGTACAGCGGGAGGCTCCTACGAGCAGTACTTC.

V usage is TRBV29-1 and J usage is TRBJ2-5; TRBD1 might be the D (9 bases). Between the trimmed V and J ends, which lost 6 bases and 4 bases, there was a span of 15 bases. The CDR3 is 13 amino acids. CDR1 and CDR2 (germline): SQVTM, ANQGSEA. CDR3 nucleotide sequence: TGCAGCGTACAGGGGGCGGGAGGAGAGACCCAGTACTTC. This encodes CSVQGAGGETQYF.

The DNA of the CDR3 is TGTGCCAGCAGCTTATACAGACAGGGGAACGAGCAGTACTTC. It specifies CASSLYRQGNEQYF. The V gene is TRBV11-3, the J gene TRBJ2-7, with TRBD1 identical over 8 bases. The V and J ends lost 2 bases and 5 bases, in that order; junction bases with no gene match: 5. This CDR3 region has 14 residues. Per germline, CDR1 SGHNT and CDR2 YENEEA. Together with reference TRBV11-3 and TRBJ2-7, the CDR3 gives the full variable domain: EAGVVQSPRYKIIEKKQPVAFWCNPISGHNTLYWYLQNLGQGPELLIRYENEEAVDDSQLPKDRFSAERLKGVDSTLKIQPAELGDSAVYLCASSLYRQGNEQYFGPGTRLTVT.

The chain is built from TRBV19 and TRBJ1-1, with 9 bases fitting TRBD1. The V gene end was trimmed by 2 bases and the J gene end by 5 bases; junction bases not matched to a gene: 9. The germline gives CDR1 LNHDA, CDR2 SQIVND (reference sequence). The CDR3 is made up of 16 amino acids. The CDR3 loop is CASSILSGQGKTEAFF. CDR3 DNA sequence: TGTGCCAGTAGTATATTGTCTGGACAGGGGAAGACTGAAGCTTTCTTT. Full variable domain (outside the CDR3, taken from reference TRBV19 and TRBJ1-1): DGGITQSPKYLFRKEGQNVTLSCEQNLNHDAMYWYRQDPGQGLRLIYYSQIVNDFQKGDIAEGYSVSREKKESFPLTVTSAQKNPTAFYLCASSILSGQGKTEAFFGQGTRLTVV.

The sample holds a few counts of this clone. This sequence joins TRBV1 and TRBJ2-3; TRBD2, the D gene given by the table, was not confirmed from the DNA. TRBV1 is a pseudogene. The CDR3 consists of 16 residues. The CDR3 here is CASSPGLADHTDTQYF. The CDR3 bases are TGCGCCAGCAGCCCTGGCCTAGCGGACCACACAGATACGCAGTATTTT.

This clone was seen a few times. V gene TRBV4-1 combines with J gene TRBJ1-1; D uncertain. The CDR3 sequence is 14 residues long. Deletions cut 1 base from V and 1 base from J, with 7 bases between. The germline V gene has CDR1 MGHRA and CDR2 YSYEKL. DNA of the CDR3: TGCGCCAGCAGCCAAGGACTCAGGAACACTGAAGCTTTCTTT. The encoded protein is CASSQGLRNTEAFF.

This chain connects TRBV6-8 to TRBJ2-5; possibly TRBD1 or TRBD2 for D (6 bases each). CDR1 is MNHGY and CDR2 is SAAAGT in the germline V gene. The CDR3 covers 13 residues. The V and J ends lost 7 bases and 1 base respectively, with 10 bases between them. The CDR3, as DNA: TGTGCCAGCACGGGGGCGCCCCAAGAGACCCAGTACTTC. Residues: CASTGAPQETQYF.

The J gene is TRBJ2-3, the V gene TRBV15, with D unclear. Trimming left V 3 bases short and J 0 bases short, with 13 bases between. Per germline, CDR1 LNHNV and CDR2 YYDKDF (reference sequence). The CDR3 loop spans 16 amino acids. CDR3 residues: CATSRATIGSTDTQYF. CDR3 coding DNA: TGTGCCACCAGCAGGGCTACAATAGGAAGCACAGATACGCAGTATTTT.

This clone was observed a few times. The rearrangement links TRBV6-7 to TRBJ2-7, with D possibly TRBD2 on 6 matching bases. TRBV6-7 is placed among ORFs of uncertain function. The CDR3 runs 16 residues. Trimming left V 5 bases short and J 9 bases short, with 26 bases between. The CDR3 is CASSEAGQGGPKGQYF. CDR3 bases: TGTGCCAGCAGTGAAGCTGGGCAGGGAGGTCCTAAAGGGCAGTACTTC.

The CDR3 bases are TGTGCCAGCAGCTTATTCAAGGGGGTCTACAATGAGCAGTTCTTC. Residues: CASSLFKGVYNEQFF. The chain links TRBV11-3 to TRBJ2-1; maybe TRBD1 (6 bases). V shed 2 bases and J shed 3 bases, with 11 bases lying between them. The CDR3 extends over 15 amino acids. Germline V CDR1 and CDR2: SGHNT, YENEEA.

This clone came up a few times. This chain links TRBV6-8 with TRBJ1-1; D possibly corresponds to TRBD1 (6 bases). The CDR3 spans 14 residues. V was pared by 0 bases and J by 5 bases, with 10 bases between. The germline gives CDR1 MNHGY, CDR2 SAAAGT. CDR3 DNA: TGTGCCAGCAGTTACTCAGGGGGAAATACTGAAGCTTTCTTT. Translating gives CASSYSGGNTEAFF.

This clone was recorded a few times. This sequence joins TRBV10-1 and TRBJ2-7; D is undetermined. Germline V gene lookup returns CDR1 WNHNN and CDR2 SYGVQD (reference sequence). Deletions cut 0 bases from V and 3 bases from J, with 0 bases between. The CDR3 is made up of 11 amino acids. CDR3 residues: CASSESYEQYF. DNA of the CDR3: TGCGCCAGCAGTGAGTCCTACGAGCAGTACTTC.

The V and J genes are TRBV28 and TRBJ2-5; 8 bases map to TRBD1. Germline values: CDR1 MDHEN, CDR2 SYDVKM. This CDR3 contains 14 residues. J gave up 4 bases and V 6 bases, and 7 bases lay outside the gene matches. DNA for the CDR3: TGTGCCAGCAGCCTTACAGGGGGGCGAGAGACCCAGTACTTC. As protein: CASSLTGGRETQYF.

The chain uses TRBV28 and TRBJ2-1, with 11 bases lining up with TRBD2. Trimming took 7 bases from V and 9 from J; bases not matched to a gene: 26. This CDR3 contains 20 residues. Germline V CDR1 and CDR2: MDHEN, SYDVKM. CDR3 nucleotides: TGTGCCAGCAAACGACGGGGGGGCAACCATCTAGCGGGAGGTAAAGGTGAGCAGTTCTTC. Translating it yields CASKRRGGNHLAGGKGEQFF.

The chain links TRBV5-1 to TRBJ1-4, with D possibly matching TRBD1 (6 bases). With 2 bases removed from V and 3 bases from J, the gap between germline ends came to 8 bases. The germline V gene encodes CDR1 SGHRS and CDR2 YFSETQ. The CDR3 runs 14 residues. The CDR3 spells CASSFTGPNEKLFF. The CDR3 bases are TGCGCCAGCAGCTTTACAGGGCCTAATGAAAAACTGTTTTTT.

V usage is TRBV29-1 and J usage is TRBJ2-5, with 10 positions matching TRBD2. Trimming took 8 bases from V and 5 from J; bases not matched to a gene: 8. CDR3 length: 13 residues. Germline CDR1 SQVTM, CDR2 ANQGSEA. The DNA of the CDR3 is TGCAGCTCCCGGACTAGCGGAGGGGAGACCCAGTACTTC. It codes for CSSRTSGGETQYF.

For the CDR3, the DNA is TGTGCCAGCTCCGGGCAGGGGGCCAGCACAGATACGCAGTATTTT. Its translation is CASSGQGASTDTQYF. The rearrangement links TRBV19 to TRBJ2-3; 8 nucleotides agree with TRBD1. Germline lookup yields CDR1 LNHDA and CDR2 SQIVND (reference sequence). The junction had 8 bases not matched to a gene; V was cut back by 9 bases and J by 0 bases. This CDR3 contains 15 residues.

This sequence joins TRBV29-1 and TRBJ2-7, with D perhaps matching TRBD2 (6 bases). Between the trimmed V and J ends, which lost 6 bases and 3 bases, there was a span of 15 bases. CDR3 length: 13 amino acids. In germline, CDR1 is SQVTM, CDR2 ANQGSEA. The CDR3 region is CSVRTVGSYEQYF. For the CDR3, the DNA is TGCAGCGTCCGGACGGTCGGGAGCTACGAGCAGTACTTC.

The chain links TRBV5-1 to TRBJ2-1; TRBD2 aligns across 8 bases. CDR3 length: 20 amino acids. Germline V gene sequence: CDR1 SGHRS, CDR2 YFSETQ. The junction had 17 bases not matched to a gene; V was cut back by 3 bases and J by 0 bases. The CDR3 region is CASSSLGVAGLTYSYNEQFF. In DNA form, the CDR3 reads TGCGCCAGCAGCTCCCTGGGTGTAGCGGGATTAACCTACTCCTACAATGAGCAGTTCTTC.

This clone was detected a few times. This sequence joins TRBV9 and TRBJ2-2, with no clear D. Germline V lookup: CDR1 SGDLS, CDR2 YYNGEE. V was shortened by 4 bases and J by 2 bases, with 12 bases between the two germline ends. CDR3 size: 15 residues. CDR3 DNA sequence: TGTGCCAGCAGCCCCCTAAGACATAACACCGGGGAGCTGTTTTTT. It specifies CASSPLRHNTGELFF. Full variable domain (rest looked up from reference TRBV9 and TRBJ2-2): DSGVTQTPKHLITATGQRVTLRCSPRSGDLSVYWYQQSLDQGLQFLIQYYNGEERAKGNILERFSAQQFPDLHSELNLSSLELGDSALYFCASSPLRHNTGELFFGEGSRLTVL.

This chain's CDR3 is CASSLVQGSNEKLFF. The CDR3 DNA reads as TGCGCCAGCAGCTTAGTACAGGGATCTAATGAAAAACTGTTTTTT. The rearrangement links TRBV5-1 to TRBJ1-4, with TRBD1 as a possible D gene (6 bases). Germline V gives CDR1 SGHRS, CDR2 YFSETQ. V dropped 2 bases and J dropped 3 bases, with 11 bases sitting between them. The CDR3 has 15 residues.

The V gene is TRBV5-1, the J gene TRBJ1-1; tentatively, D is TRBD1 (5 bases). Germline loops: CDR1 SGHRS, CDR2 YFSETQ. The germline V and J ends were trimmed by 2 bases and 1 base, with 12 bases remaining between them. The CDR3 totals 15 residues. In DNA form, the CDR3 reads TGCGCCAGCAGCTTTCAAGGGGCTACGAACACTGAAGCTTTCTTT. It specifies CASSFQGATNTEAFF.

CDR3 nucleotide sequence: TGCGCCAGCAGCTTGGGGACAGAAGAGACCCAGTACTTC. It codes for CASSLGTEETQYF. The chain is built from TRBV23-1 and TRBJ2-5; 7 nucleotides agree with TRBD1. TRBV23-1 is assigned to the ORF class and has an uncertain function. Trimming took 6 bases from V and 3 from J; bases not matched to a gene: 4. The CDR3 consists of 13 residues.

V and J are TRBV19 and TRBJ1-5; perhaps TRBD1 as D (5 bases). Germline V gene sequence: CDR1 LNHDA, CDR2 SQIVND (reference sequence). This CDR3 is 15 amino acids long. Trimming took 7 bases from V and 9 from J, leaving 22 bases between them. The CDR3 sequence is CASNSLGAQLMPQHF. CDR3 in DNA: TGTGCCAGTAACTCCCTTGGGGCACAGCTCATGCCCCAGCATTTT.

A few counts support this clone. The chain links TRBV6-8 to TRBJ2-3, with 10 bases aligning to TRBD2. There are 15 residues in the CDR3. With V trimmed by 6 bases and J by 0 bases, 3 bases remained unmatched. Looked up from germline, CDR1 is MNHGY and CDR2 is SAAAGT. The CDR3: CASRGLAPSTDTQYF. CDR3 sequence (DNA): TGTGCCAGCAGGGGACTAGCGCCTAGCACAGATACGCAGTATTTT.

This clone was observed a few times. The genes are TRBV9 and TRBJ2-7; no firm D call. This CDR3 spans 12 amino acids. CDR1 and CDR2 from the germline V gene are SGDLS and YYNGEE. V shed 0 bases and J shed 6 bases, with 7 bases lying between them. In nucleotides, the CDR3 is TGTGCCAGCAGCGTAGGAGGAACCGAGCAGTACTTC. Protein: CASSVGGTEQYF.

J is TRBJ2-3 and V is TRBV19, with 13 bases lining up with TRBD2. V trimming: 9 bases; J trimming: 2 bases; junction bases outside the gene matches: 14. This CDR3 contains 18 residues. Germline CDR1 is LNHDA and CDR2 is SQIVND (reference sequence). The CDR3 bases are TGTGCCAGATCGGGACTAGCGGGAAGGGCACCTACCACAGATACGCAGTATTTT. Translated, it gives CARSGLAGRAPTTDTQYF.